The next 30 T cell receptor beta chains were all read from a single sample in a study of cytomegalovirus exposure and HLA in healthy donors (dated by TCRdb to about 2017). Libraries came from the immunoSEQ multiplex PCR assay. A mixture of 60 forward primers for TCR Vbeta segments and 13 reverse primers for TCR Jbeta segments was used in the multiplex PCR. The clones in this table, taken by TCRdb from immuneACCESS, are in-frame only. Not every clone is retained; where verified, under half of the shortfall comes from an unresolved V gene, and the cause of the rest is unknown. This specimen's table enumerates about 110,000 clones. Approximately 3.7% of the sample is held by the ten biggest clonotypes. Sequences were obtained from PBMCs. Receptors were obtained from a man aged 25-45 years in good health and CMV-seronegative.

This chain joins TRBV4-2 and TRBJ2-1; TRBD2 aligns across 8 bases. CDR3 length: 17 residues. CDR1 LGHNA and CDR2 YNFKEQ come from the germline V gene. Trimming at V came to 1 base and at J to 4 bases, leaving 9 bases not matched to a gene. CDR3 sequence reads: CASSQGLAGAVYNEQFF. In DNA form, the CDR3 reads TGTGCCAGCAGCCAAGGGCTAGCGGGCGCAGTTTACAATGAGCAGTTCTTC.

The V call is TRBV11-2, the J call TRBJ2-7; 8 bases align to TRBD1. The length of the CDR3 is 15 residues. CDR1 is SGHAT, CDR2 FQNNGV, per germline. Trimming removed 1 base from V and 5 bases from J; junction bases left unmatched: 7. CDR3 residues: CASSLVTGAVDEQYF. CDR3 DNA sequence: TGTGCCAGCAGCTTAGTGACAGGGGCCGTCGACGAGCAGTACTTC.

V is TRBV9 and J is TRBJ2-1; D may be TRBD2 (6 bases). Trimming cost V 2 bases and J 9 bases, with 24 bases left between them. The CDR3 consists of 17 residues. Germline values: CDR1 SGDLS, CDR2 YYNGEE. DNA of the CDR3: TGTGCCAGCAGCGTGACCCCGGGCCAAGGTATGGGAGGTGAGCAGTTCTTC. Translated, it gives CASSVTPGQGMGGEQFF. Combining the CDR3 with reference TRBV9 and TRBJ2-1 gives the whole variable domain DSGVTQTPKHLITATGQRVTLRCSPRSGDLSVYWYQQSLDQGLQFLIQYYNGEERAKGNILERFSAQQFPDLHSELNLSSLELGDSALYFCASSVTPGQGMGGEQFFGPGTRLTVL.

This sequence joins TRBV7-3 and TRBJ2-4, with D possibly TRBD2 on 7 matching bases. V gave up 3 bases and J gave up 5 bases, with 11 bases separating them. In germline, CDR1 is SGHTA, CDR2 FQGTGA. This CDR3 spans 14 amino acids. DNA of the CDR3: TGTGCCAGCAGCTTCGAGGGGGGGCAAAACATTCAGTACTTC. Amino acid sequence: CASSFEGGQNIQYF. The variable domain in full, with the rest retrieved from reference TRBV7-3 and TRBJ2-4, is GAGVSQTPSNKVTEKGKYVELRCDPISGHTALYWYRQSLGQGPEFLIYFQGTGAADDSGLPNDRFFAVRPEGSVSTLKIQRTERGDSAVYLCASSFEGGQNIQYFGAGTRLSVL.

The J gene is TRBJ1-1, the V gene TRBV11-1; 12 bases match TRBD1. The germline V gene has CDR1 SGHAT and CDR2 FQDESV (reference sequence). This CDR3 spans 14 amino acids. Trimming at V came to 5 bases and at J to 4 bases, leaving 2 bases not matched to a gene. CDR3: CASSTGQGATEAFF. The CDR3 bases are TGTGCCAGCAGCACGGGACAGGGGGCCACTGAAGCTTTCTTT.

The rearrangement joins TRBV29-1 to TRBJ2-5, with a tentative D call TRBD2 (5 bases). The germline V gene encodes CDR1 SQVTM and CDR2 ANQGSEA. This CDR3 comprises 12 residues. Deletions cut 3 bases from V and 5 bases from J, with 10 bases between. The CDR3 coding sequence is TGCAGCGTTGACCGGGATGTGGAGACCCAGTACTTC. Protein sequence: CSVDRDVETQYF.

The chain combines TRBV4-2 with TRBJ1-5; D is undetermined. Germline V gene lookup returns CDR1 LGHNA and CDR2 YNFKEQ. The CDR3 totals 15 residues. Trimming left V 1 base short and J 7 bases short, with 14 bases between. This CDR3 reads CASSQVDAGRQPQHF. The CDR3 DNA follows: TGTGCCAGCAGCCAAGTAGATGCGGGGAGGCAGCCCCAGCATTTT.

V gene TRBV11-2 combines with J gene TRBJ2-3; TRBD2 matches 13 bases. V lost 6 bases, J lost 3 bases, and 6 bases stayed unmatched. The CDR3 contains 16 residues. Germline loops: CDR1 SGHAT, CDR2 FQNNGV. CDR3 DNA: TGTGCCAGCAGGCCACTAGCGGGGGGGCGGACAGATACGCAGTATTTT. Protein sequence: CASRPLAGGRTDTQYF. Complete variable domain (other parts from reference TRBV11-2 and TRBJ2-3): EAGVAQSPRYKIIEKRQSVAFWCNPISGHATLYWYQQILGQGPKLLIQFQNNGVVDDSQLPKDRFSAERLKGVDSTLKIQPAKLEDSAVYLCASRPLAGGRTDTQYFGPGTRLTVL.

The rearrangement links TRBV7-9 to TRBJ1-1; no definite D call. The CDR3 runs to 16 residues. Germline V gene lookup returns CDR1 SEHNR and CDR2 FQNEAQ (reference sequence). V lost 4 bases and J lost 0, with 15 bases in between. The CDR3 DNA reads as TGTGCCAGCAGCTCACCGTTTGCAGAAATGAACACTGAAGCTTTCTTT. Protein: CASSSPFAEMNTEAFF.

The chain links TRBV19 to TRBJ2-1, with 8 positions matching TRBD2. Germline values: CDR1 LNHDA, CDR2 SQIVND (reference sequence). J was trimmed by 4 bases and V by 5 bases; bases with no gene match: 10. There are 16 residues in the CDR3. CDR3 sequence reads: CASSLVAGGFYNEQFF. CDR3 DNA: TGTGCCAGTAGTCTCGTGGCGGGGGGCTTTTACAATGAGCAGTTCTTC.

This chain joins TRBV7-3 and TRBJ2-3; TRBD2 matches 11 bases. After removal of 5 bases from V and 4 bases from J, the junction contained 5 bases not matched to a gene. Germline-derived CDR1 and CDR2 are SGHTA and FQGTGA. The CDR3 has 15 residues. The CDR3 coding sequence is TGTGCCAGCAGCCGTAGCGGGGGGGCAGCAGATACGCAGTATTTT. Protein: CASSRSGGAADTQYF.

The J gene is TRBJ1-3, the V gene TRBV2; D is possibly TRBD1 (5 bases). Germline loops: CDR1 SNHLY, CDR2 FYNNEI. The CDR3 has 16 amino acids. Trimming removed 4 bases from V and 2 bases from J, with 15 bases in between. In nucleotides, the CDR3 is TGTGCCAGCAGTGGTCTAAGACGGGGGACTGGAAACACCATATATTTT. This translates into CASSGLRRGTGNTIYF. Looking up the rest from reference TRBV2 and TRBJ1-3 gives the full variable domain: EPEVTQTPSHQVTQMGQEVILRCVPISNHLYFYWYRQILGQKVEFLVSFYNNEISEKSEIFDDQFSVERPDGSNFTLKIRSTKLEDSAMYFCASSGLRRGTGNTIYFGEGSWLTVV.

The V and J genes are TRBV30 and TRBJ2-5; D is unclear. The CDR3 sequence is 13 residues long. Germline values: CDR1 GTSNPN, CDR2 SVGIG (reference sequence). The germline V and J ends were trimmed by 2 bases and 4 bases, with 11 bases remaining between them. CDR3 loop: CAWSPRPGETQYF. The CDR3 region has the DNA TGTGCCTGGAGTCCCCGTCCCGGAGAGACCCAGTACTTC.

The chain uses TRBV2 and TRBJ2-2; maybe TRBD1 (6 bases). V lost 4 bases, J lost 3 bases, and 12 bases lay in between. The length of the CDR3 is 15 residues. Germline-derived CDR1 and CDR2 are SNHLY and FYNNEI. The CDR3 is CASSGNRAHTGELFF. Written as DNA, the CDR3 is TGTGCCAGCAGTGGGAACAGGGCCCACACCGGGGAGCTGTTTTTT. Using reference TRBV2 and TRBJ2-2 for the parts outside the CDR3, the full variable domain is EPEVTQTPSHQVTQMGQEVILRCVPISNHLYFYWYRQILGQKVEFLVSFYNNEISEKSEIFDDQFSVERPDGSNFTLKIRSTKLEDSAMYFCASSGNRAHTGELFFGEGSRLTVL.

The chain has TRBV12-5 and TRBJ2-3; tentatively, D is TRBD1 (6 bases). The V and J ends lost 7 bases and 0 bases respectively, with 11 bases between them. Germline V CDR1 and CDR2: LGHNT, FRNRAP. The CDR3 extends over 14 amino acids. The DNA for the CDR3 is TGTGCTAGTGCTCTGGACAGAAGCACAGATACGCAGTATTTT. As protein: CASALDRSTDTQYF.

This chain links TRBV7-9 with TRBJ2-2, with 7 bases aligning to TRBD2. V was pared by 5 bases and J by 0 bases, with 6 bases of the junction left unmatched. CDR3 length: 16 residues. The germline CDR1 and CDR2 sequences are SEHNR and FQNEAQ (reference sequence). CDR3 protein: CASSRGRGANTGELFF. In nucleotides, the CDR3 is TGTGCCAGCAGCCGAGGTCGGGGGGCGAACACCGGGGAGCTGTTTTTT.

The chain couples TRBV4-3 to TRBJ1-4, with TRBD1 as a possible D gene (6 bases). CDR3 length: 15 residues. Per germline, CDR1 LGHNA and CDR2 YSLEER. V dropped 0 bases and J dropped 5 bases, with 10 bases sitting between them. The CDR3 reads CASSQETGRNEKLFF. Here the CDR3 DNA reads TGCGCCAGCAGCCAAGAAACAGGGCGGAATGAAAAACTGTTTTTT.

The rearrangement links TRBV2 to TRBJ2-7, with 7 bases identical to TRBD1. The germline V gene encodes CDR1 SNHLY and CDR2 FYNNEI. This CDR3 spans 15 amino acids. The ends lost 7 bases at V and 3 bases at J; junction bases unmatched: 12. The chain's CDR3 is CASTKTGYPNYEQYF. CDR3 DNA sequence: TGTGCCAGCACCAAGACAGGGTACCCTAACTACGAGCAGTACTTC.

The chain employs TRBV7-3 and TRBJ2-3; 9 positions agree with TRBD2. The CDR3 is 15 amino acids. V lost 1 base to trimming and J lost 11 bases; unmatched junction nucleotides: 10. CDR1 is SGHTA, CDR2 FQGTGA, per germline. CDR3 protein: CASSLIVSGGVGQYF. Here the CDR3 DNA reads TGTGCCAGCAGCTTAATTGTTAGCGGGGGAGTCGGGCAGTATTTT.

The CDR3 DNA reads TGTGCCAGCACGCGGGGGACAGGGAATGAAAAACTGTTTTTT. Protein sequence: CASTRGTGNEKLFF. The chain couples TRBV9 to TRBJ1-4; 9 bases match TRBD1. V dropped 6 bases and J dropped 5; count of bases not matched to a gene: 5. The CDR3 has 14 residues. CDR1 SGDLS and CDR2 YYNGEE come from the germline V gene.

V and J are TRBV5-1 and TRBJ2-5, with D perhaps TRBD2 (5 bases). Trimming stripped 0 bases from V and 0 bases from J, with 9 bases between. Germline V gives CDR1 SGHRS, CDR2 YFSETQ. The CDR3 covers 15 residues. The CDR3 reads CASSLVTGNQETQYF. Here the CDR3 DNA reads TGCGCCAGCAGCTTGGTTACGGGGAACCAAGAGACCCAGTACTTC.

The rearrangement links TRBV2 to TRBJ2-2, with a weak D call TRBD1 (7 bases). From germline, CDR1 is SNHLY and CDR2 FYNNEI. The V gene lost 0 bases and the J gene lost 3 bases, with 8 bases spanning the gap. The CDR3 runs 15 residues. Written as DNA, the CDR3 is TGTGCCAGCAGTGAAGCCAGGGGGGACACCGGGGAGCTGTTTTTT. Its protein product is CASSEARGDTGELFF. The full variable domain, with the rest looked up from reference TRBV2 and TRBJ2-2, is EPEVTQTPSHQVTQMGQEVILRCVPISNHLYFYWYRQILGQKVEFLVSFYNNEISEKSEIFDDQFSVERPDGSNFTLKIRSTKLEDSAMYFCASSEARGDTGELFFGEGSRLTVL.

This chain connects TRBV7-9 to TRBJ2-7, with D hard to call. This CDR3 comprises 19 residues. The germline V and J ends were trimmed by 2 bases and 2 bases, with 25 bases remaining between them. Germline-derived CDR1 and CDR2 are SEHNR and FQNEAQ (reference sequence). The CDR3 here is CASSLTLFAGARGPYEQYF. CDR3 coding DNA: TGTGCCAGCAGCTTAACCCTGTTCGCCGGCGCCCGCGGTCCCTACGAGCAGTACTTC.

The CDR3 nucleotides are TGTGCCAGCAGCTTACAGGGAGAGGGGGCGAATGAGCAGTTCTTC. This gives the protein CASSLQGEGANEQFF. The rearrangement uses TRBV7-6 and TRBJ2-1; 7 nucleotides align to TRBD1. The V gene's germline CDR1 is SGHVS and CDR2 FNYEAQ. J lost 7 bases, V lost 2 bases, and 8 bases had no gene match. The length of the CDR3 is 15 residues.

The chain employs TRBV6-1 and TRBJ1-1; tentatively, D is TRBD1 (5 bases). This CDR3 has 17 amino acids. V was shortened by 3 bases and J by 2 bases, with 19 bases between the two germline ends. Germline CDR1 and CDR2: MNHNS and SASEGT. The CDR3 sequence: CASSDLLRTTTNTEAFF. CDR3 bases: TGTGCCAGCAGTGACTTACTCAGGACAACTACTAACACTGAAGCTTTCTTT.

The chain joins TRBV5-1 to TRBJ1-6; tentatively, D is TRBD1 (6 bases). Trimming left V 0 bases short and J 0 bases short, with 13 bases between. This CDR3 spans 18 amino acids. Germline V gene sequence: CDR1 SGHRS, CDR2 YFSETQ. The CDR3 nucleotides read TGCGCCAGCAGCTTGGCCCCGGGGGGCGCCTCCTATAATTCACCCCTCCACTTT. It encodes CASSLAPGGASYNSPLHF.

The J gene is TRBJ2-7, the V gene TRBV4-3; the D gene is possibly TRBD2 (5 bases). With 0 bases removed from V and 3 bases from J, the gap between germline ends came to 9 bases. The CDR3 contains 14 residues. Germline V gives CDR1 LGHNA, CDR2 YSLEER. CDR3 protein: CASSQDVGGYEQYF. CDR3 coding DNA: TGCGCCAGCAGCCAAGACGTCGGAGGCTACGAGCAGTACTTC.

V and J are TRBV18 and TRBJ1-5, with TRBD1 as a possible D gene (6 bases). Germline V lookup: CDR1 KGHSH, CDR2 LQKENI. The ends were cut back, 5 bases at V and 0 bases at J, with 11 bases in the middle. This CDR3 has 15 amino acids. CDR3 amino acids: CASSRTVNSNQPQHF. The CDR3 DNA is TGTGCCAGCTCAAGGACAGTTAATAGCAATCAGCCCCAGCATTTT.

The CDR3 region has the DNA TGTGCCAGCAGCTTAGTGGGGACAGGGTATCAGCCCCAGCATTTT. Residues: CASSLVGTGYQPQHF. This chain connects TRBV7-2 to TRBJ1-5; TRBD1 agrees at 9 bases. Germline V gene sequence: CDR1 SGHTA, CDR2 FQGNSA. The J segment lost 5 bases and the V segment lost 1 base, leaving 3 bases of the junction unmatched. There are 15 residues in the CDR3.

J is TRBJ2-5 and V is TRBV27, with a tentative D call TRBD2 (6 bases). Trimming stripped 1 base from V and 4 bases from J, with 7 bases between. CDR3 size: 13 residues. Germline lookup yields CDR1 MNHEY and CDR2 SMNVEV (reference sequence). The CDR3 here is CASSLWGGETQYF. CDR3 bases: TGTGCCAGCAGTTTATGGGGAGGAGAGACCCAGTACTTC.